This T cell receptor (beta chain) emerged from a study of T cell responses to AZD1222 COVID-19 vaccine. Sequenced by immunoSEQ multiplex PCR; TCRdb stores in-frame clones only, minus some. The repertoire holds approximately 170,000 clones, with approximately 90% as singletons. CDR3 length: 12 residues. Germline V gene sequence: CDR1 MDHEN, CDR2 SYDVKM. Trimming cost V 5 bases and J 0 bases, with 4 bases left between them. The clonotype comes from an adult in good health. This rearrangement joins TRBV28 to TRBJ1-2; D gene uncertain. The material sequenced was peripheral blood, taken on day 0 of AZD1222 vaccination. The CDR3 sequence is CASSKANYGYTF. DNA of the CDR3: TGTGCCAGCAGTAAAGCTAACTATGGCTACACCTTC.